This TCR beta chain comes out of a study of T-cell memory formation after mild COVID-19. Study-level information: Largely, TCR clusters stayed within a single donor. Study-wide results and caveats: Later expanders leaned CD4+, whereas clones that contracted between day 15 and 85 were balanced CD4/CD8.

About this clonotype: What it binds is not known.

MiXCR, run by TCRdb on the 5' RACE reads, gives a single entry per CDR3 protein. The repertoire holds 200,000 to 250,000 distinct CDR3 sequences, with 16% as singletons. The receptor comes from a man younger than 30 who had mild COVID-19 (a few samples of this study predate the infection). Cell type and time point are not known. The specimen sequenced was PBMCs or a T cell subset sorted from them (not recorded which).

The CDR3: CASSHGTGNTGELFF. The CDR3 nucleotides are TGCGCCAGCAGCCACGGCACAGGGAACACCGGGGAGCTGTTTTTT. The chain has TRBV4-3 and TRBJ2-2; tentative D call: TRBD1 (5 bases). V was trimmed by 3 bases and J by 1 base, leaving 9 bases between them. The germline V gene has CDR1 LGHNA and CDR2 YSLEER. The CDR3 is 15 amino acids.